The 25 T cell receptor beta chains presented below share a single source sample, sequenced in a study of blood T cell repertoires in COVID-19. Sequenced by immunoSEQ multiplex PCR; TCRdb stores in-frame clones only, minus some. The top ten clones hold around 1.3% of a sample with over 200,000 clones, about nine tenths of them seen once. The sample consisted of PBMCs or T cells enriched from blood (not recorded which). These receptors originate from a human donor in a cohort exposed to, infected with or recovered from COVID-19 (not recorded which). The donor label of this sample is uncertain.

The table lists this clone with a count of one. This chain uses TRBV19 with TRBJ1-1, with a possible D match to TRBD1 (6 bases). Trimming removed 4 bases at V and 3 bases at J, with 9 bases between. The V gene's germline CDR1 is LNHDA and CDR2 SQIVND (reference sequence). CDR3 length: 13 amino acids. Written as DNA, the CDR3 is TGTGCCAGTAGTAACAGGGTGTACACTGAAGCTTTCTTT. Residues: CASSNRVYTEAFF.

The CDR3 spells CASSQEYVRYGGFILNEQFF. In DNA form, the CDR3 reads TGCGCCAGCAGCCAAGAGTACGTCCGGTACGGGGGGTTTATTTTGAATGAGCAGTTCTTC. This sequence joins TRBV4-1 and TRBJ2-1; TRBD2 matches 7 bases. Per the germline V gene, CDR1 is MGHRA and CDR2 is YSYEKL. Trimming removed 0 bases from V and 7 bases from J; junction bases left unmatched: 21. This CDR3 has 20 amino acids.

The V call is TRBV7-2, the J call TRBJ2-7; 15 nucleotides agree with TRBD2. The CDR3 is 16 amino acids. The V and J ends lost 5 bases and 7 bases, in that order; junction bases with no gene match: 9. The V gene's germline CDR1 is SGHTA and CDR2 FQGNSA. Here the CDR3 DNA reads TGTGCCAGCAGCCCCCGGACTAGCGGGGGGGCCGAGGAGCAGTACTTC. Its translation is CASSPRTSGGAEEQYF. Full variable domain (remainder filled in from reference TRBV7-2 and TRBJ2-7): GAGVSQSPSNKVTEKGKDVELRCDPISGHTALYWYRQSLGQGLEFLIYFQGNSAPDKSGLPSDRFSAERTGGSVSTLTIQRTQQEDSAVYLCASSPRTSGGAEEQYFGPGTRLTVT.

This clone was observed a single time. The J gene is TRBJ1-3, the V gene TRBV12-3 or TRBV12-4, with a weak D call TRBD1 (5 bases). The CDR3 covers 13 residues. V dropped 8 bases and J dropped 0 bases, with 8 bases sitting between them. In nucleotides, the CDR3 is TGTGCCAGCGGGGGGACCTCTGGAAACACCATATATTTT. Translating it yields CASGGTSGNTIYF.

The gene calls are TRBV30 and TRBJ2-3, with a possible D match to TRBD1 (5 bases). CDR3 length: 14 residues. Germline CDR1 is GTSNPN and CDR2 is SVGIG (reference sequence). V dropped 1 base and J dropped 1 base, with 9 bases sitting between them. The CDR3 DNA reads TGTGCCTGGAGTGACACAGGTCGCACAGATACGCAGTATTTT. It translates to CAWSDTGRTDTQYF. Using reference TRBV30 and TRBJ2-3 for the parts outside the CDR3, the full variable domain is SQTIHQWPATLVQPVGSPLSLECTVEGTSNPNLYWYRQAAGRGLQLLFYSVGIGQISSEVPQNLSASRPQDRQFILSSKKLLLSDSGFYLCAWSDTGRTDTQYFGPGTRLTVL.

J is TRBJ2-7 and V is TRBV5-4; 10 bases align to TRBD1. Trimming took 4 bases from V and 6 from J; bases not matched to a gene: 4. There are 13 residues in the CDR3. CDR1 and CDR2 from the germline V gene are SGHNT and YYREEE (reference sequence). CDR3 sequence (DNA): TGTGCCAGCAGCCGGGACAGGGGCTCCGAGCAGTACTTC. It is translated as CASSRDRGSEQYF.

The chain has TRBV2 and TRBJ1-4; no definite D call. Trimming removed 6 bases from V and 2 bases from J, with 13 bases in between. Looked up from germline, CDR1 is SNHLY and CDR2 is FYNNEI. This CDR3 contains 15 residues. The CDR3: CASRRQSQTNEKLFF. The CDR3 coding sequence is TGTGCCAGCAGGAGGCAGTCGCAGACTAATGAAAAACTGTTTTTT. The whole variable domain, remainder taken from reference TRBV2 and TRBJ1-4, is EPEVTQTPSHQVTQMGQEVILRCVPISNHLYFYWYRQILGQKVEFLVSFYNNEISEKSEIFDDQFSVERPDGSNFTLKIRSTKLEDSAMYFCASRRQSQTNEKLFFGSGTQLSVL.

This rearrangement joins TRBV5-1 to TRBJ2-1; 11 nucleotides agree with TRBD1. Germline V lookup: CDR1 SGHRS, CDR2 YFSETQ. The V segment lost 4 bases and the J segment 8 bases; nucleotides outside the gene matches: 5. The CDR3 length is 14 residues. The CDR3 sequence is CASSRDRGWDEQFF. The CDR3 DNA reads as TGCGCCAGCAGCCGGGACAGGGGGTGGGATGAGCAGTTCTTC.

The chain uses TRBV6-6 and TRBJ2-3; perhaps TRBD2 as D (5 bases). CDR3 length: 15 amino acids. V was shortened by 6 bases and J by 0 bases, with 13 bases between the two germline ends. In germline, CDR1 is MNHNY, CDR2 SVGAGI (reference sequence). The CDR3 DNA follows: TGTGCCAGCAGAGGGAGCGGAGAAAGCACAGATACGCAGTATTTT. It codes for CASRGSGESTDTQYF.

This sequence joins TRBV15 and TRBJ1-3, with D uncertain. The germline V gene encodes CDR1 LNHNV and CDR2 YYDKDF (reference sequence). CDR3 length: 17 amino acids. Trimming shortened V by 4 bases and J by 0 bases, and 16 bases separated the two germline ends. CDR3 residues: CATSTLEGGRSGNTIYF. CDR3 nucleotide sequence: TGTGCCACCAGCACCCTTGAGGGAGGCCGCTCTGGAAACACCATATATTTT.

The rearrangement links TRBV12-3 or TRBV12-4 to TRBJ1-2; 8 bases are shared with TRBD1. The CDR3 loop spans 13 amino acids. J gave up 8 bases and V 6 bases, and 8 bases lay outside the gene matches. The CDR3 nucleotides are TGTGCCAGCAGACCCTCAGGGGGCTGGGGCTACACCTTC. Translation: CASRPSGGWGYTF.

The J gene is TRBJ2-2, the V gene TRBV12-5; D possibly corresponds to TRBD2 (6 bases). Looked up from germline, CDR1 is LGHNT and CDR2 is FRNRAP. The CDR3 consists of 15 residues. Trimming pared 6 bases from V and 5 bases from J, leaving 16 bases between. This CDR3 reads CASGRTGTPTGELFF. CDR3 coding DNA: TGTGCTAGTGGCCGGACCGGGACTCCTACCGGGGAGCTGTTTTTT.

The rearrangement links TRBV30 to TRBJ1-3; TRBD1 is a possible D gene (5 bases). Germline values: CDR1 GTSNPN, CDR2 SVGIG (reference sequence). The CDR3 consists of 16 residues. The V gene lost 2 bases and the J gene lost 0 bases, with 14 bases spanning the gap. In DNA form, the CDR3 reads TGTGCCTGGAGTCCAGGCGGGGGGGGCTCTGGAAACACCATATATTTT. This translates into CAWSPGGGGSGNTIYF.

CDR3: CASSLTPGDYGYTF. DNA of the CDR3: TGTGCCAGCAGTTTAACGCCGGGGGACTATGGCTACACCTTC. This sequence joins TRBV27 and TRBJ1-2; maybe TRBD1 (5 bases). In germline, CDR1 is MNHEY, CDR2 SMNVEV (reference sequence). The CDR3 covers 14 residues. V shed 2 bases and J shed 3 bases, with 10 bases lying between them.

Concerning this clone: This CDR3 is also generated by other DNA sequences in the sample. The chain is built from TRBV19 and TRBJ1-5; the D is unclear. Between the trimmed V and J ends, which lost 3 bases and 0 bases, there was a span of 9 bases. The CDR3 covers 15 residues. The germline V gene encodes CDR1 LNHDA and CDR2 SQIVND (reference sequence). The CDR3 protein is CASSIAGYSNQPQHF. The DNA of the CDR3 is TGTGCCAGTAGTATTGCGGGCTATAGCAATCAGCCCCAGCATTTT.

This rearrangement joins TRBV11-3 to TRBJ2-3; 7 nucleotides match TRBD2. The CDR3 has 18 residues. Germline V gives CDR1 SGHNT, CDR2 YENEEA. V lost 1 base and J lost 0; bases outside the gene matches: 10. The CDR3 DNA reads TGTGCCAGCAGCTTAGCCTCGGGAGCGGGGTTTAGCACAGATACGCAGTATTTT. The encoded protein is CASSLASGAGFSTDTQYF.

The chain has TRBV7-3 and TRBJ1-1, with D perhaps TRBD1 (5 bases). Germline CDR1 reads SGHTA; CDR2 reads FQGTGA. This CDR3 is 13 amino acids long. Trimming stripped 1 base from V and 5 bases from J, with 8 bases between. DNA for the CDR3: TGTGCCAGCAGCTTAAACCGGGGGACTGAAGCTTTCTTT. Translation gives CASSLNRGTEAFF.

V is TRBV7-2 and J is TRBJ2-3; 7 bases agree with TRBD2. Germline CDR1 is SGHTA and CDR2 is FQGNSA. The CDR3 extends over 15 amino acids. The trim removed 1 base at V and 3 bases at J, leaving 4 bases unmatched. CDR3 loop: CASSLDGGRTDTQYF. CDR3 DNA: TGTGCCAGCAGCTTAGACGGGGGGAGAACAGATACGCAGTATTTT.

This chain connects TRBV19 to TRBJ1-1; D remains unclear. The CDR3 is made up of 15 amino acids. V lost 6 bases and J 1 base, leaving 15 bases between the germline ends. Germline CDR1 reads LNHDA; CDR2 reads SQIVND (reference sequence). CDR3: CASSTVPGSNTEAFF. In DNA form, the CDR3 reads TGTGCCAGTAGCACTGTGCCAGGATCGAACACTGAAGCTTTCTTT.

The chain combines TRBV7-9 with TRBJ1-3; 7 positions agree with TRBD1. The CDR3 is made up of 17 amino acids. The germline gives CDR1 SEHNR, CDR2 FQNEAQ (reference sequence). J gave up 2 bases and V 0 bases, and 7 bases lay outside the gene matches. DNA for the CDR3: TGTGCCAGCAGCTTAGCGGAGGGGGCAGGGACTGGAAACACCATATATTTT. It encodes CASSLAEGAGTGNTIYF.

The count of this clone is one. The chain recombines TRBV20-1 with TRBJ1-5; no firm D call. The V gene lost 3 bases and the J gene lost 4 bases, with 10 bases spanning the gap. The CDR3 extends over 13 amino acids. Germline V lookup: CDR1 DFQATT, CDR2 SNEGSKA (reference sequence). DNA for the CDR3: TGCAGTGCTAGTTCCCCCTTAAATCAGCCCCAGCATTTT. Its translation is CSASSPLNQPQHF.

This chain links TRBV3-1 (or the pseudogene TRBV3-2) with TRBJ1-3; 7 nucleotides match TRBD1. The CDR3 sequence is 17 residues long. The V and J ends lost 6 bases and 2 bases, in that order; junction bases with no gene match: 13. From germline, CDR1 is LGHDT and CDR2 YNNKEL (reference sequence). The CDR3 bases are TGTGCCAGCAGGGACGGAGGGTCAGGGGGAGCTGGAAACACCATATATTTT. Its protein is CASRDGGSGGAGNTIYF.

The chain recombines TRBV5-5 with TRBJ1-5; possibly TRBD1 for D (5 bases). Germline CDR1 reads SGHKS; CDR2 reads YYEKEE (reference sequence). Trimming shortened V by 4 bases and J by 6 bases, and 14 bases separated the two germline ends. This CDR3 is 14 amino acids long. The CDR3 reads CASSGALASQPQHF. As DNA, the CDR3 is TGTGCCAGCAGCGGGGCGTTGGCATCTCAGCCCCAGCATTTT.

V is TRBV6-5 and J is TRBJ2-2, with a tentative D call TRBD1 (5 bases). Germline CDR1 is MNHEY and CDR2 is SVGAGI. V was cut by 2 bases and J by 1 base, with 8 bases left in between. CDR3 length: 15 residues. The CDR3 bases are TGTGCCAGCAGTTACGGGGCGGTGAACACCGGGGAGCTGTTTTTT. Its protein product is CASSYGAVNTGELFF.

In its sample, this clone was seen a few times. The chain has TRBV29-1 and TRBJ1-1, with D perhaps matching TRBD1 (5 bases). Germline V gene data show CDR1 as SQVTM and CDR2 as ANQGSEA. V lost 7 bases to trimming and J lost 2 bases, with 11 bases between them. The CDR3 sequence is 12 residues long. This CDR3 reads CSASDRNTEAFF. The DNA for the CDR3 is TGCAGCGCCTCCGACAGAAACACTGAAGCTTTCTTT.